The T cell receptor (beta chain) described here comes from a study of T-cell reconstitution after alpha-beta-depleted transplantation in children. This clonotype appeared many times. It was with unique molecular identifiers that the TCRbeta library was prepared. MiXCR was run by TCRdb on the PCR reads, yielding one entry per CDR3 protein. This table holds around 680,000 distinct CDR3 sequences, 16% found once. Specimen: PBMCs from the stem cell graft donor, collected from the stem cell graft. This TCR came from a human donor who donated a stem cell graft to a child with acute myeloid leukemia.

CDR3 amino acids: CASSRVGHPNEQFF. Here the CDR3 DNA reads TGTGCCAGCAGCCGCGTAGGCCACCCCAATGAGCAGTTCTTC. The chain recombines TRBV5-6 with TRBJ2-1; no definite D call. From germline, CDR1 is SGHDT and CDR2 YYEEEE. The CDR3 is 14 amino acids. Between the trimmed V and J ends, which lost 4 bases and 6 bases, there was a span of 14 bases.